The 20 T cell receptor beta chains below come from one sample, sequenced in a study of regulatory T cells in long-lasting Graves disease. Time point specified: persistent/refractory GD, antithyroid drugs over 5 years with positive TRAb. The authors made the TCR library using RNA they extracted from PBMCs. Arm-PCR of CDR3 regions and iRepertoire HTBI primers were the basis on which TCR beta libraries were built. From the multiplex PCR reads, TCRdb called clonotypes with MiXCR, one entry per CDR3 protein. The data hold over 350,000 distinct CDR3 sequences, with 20% observed a single time. Sequences were derived from peripheral blood mononuclear cells (PBMCs), sampled when the disease was refractory, from a patient treated with antithyroid drugs. Receptors were obtained from a female donor with Graves disease.

The chain recombines TRBV6-5 with TRBJ2-7; D ambiguous. Trimming shortened V by 0 bases and J by 6 bases, and 12 bases separated the two germline ends. The CDR3 runs 14 residues. Germline V gene sequence: CDR1 MNHEY, CDR2 SVGAGI. The CDR3: CASSYSTSPSEQYF. The CDR3 DNA reads as TGTGCCAGCAGTTACTCGACCTCCCCGTCCGAGCAGTACTTC.

The table lists this clonotype with a few counts. The chain uses TRBV4-2 and TRBJ2-2; 12 bases line up with TRBD2. Germline assignment: CDR1 LGHNA and CDR2 YNFKEQ. Trimming took 2 bases from V and 3 from J; bases not matched to a gene: 7. The CDR3 is made up of 18 amino acids. This CDR3 is CASSQRLAGAYDTGELFF. In DNA form, the CDR3 reads TGTGCCAGCAGCCAACGACTAGCGGGAGCTTACGACACCGGGGAGCTGTTTTTT.

The rearrangement joins TRBV20-1 to TRBJ2-5; 12 bases line up with TRBD2. The V gene end was trimmed by 0 bases and the J gene end by 5 bases; junction bases not matched to a gene: 13. Germline V CDR1 and CDR2: DFQATT, SNEGSKA (reference sequence). The CDR3 runs 18 residues. The CDR3 here is CSARDVLAGGPGPETQYF. The CDR3 DNA reads as TGCAGTGCTAGAGATGTCCTAGCGGGAGGGCCGGGTCCGGAGACCCAGTACTTC.

This clonotype was counted ten times or more. V gene TRBV7-2 combines with J gene TRBJ2-7; the D gene is possibly TRBD1 (6 bases). With 5 bases removed from V and 3 bases from J, the gap between germline ends came to 14 bases. The CDR3 has 14 residues. Germline V gene data show CDR1 as SGHTA and CDR2 as FQGNSA. The DNA of the CDR3 is TGTGCCAGCAGCCTACGTGGACAGCGCTACGAGCAGTACTTC. This encodes CASSLRGQRYEQYF.

At least ten counts were recorded for this clonotype. The chain recombines TRBV27 with TRBJ2-5; the match to TRBD1 covers 8 bases. This CDR3 region has 16 residues. Losses at the gene ends were 3 bases for V and 4 bases for J; bases not matched to a gene: 10. The germline gives CDR1 MNHEY, CDR2 SMNVEV (reference sequence). The CDR3 sequence is CASSFWGQDGVETQYF. Written as DNA, the CDR3 is TGTGCCAGCAGTTTTTGGGGACAGGATGGGGTAGAGACCCAGTACTTC.

This clonotype showed up many times. The chain is built from TRBV2 and TRBJ2-7; TRBD2 might be the D (6 bases). Between the trimmed V and J ends, which lost 2 bases and 3 bases, there was a span of 14 bases. Germline CDR1 SNHLY, CDR2 FYNNEI. This CDR3 has 15 residues. The CDR3 spells CASSEWREPSYEQYF. The DNA for the CDR3 is TGTGCCAGCAGTGAATGGAGGGAGCCCAGCTACGAGCAGTACTTC.

This clonotype was counted between two and nine times. The chain recombines TRBV14 with TRBJ1-5; D may be TRBD1 (5 bases). Trimming cost V 4 bases and J 9 bases, with 13 bases left between them. In germline, CDR1 is SGHDN, CDR2 FVKESK. This CDR3 spans 13 amino acids. CDR3 loop: CASSRNDGGPQHF. The CDR3 region has the DNA TGTGCCAGCAGCCGAAACGACGGGGGGCCCCAGCATTTT.

The sample holds many counts of this clonotype. The rearrangement joins TRBV12-3 or TRBV12-4 to TRBJ1-5; 8 positions agree with TRBD1. J gave up 6 bases and V 5 bases, and 12 bases lay outside the gene matches. The CDR3 covers 16 residues. The chain's CDR3 is CASSTRTGLSGQPQHF. The CDR3 DNA is TGTGCCAGCAGTACCCGGACAGGGTTGAGCGGTCAGCCCCAGCATTTT.

This clonotype came up a few times. The chain recombines TRBV14 with TRBJ2-7, with D perhaps TRBD1 or TRBD2 (5 bases each). This CDR3 contains 16 residues. Germline CDR1 is SGHDN and CDR2 is FVKESK. Trimming shortened V by 0 bases and J by 3 bases, and 15 bases separated the two germline ends. The CDR3: CASSQETDDYYYEQYF. CDR3 sequence (DNA): TGTGCCAGCAGCCAAGAGACAGACGACTACTACTACGAGCAGTACTTC.

This chain links TRBV5-1 with TRBJ2-6; no definite D call. Per the germline V gene, CDR1 is SGHRS and CDR2 is YFSETQ. The CDR3 is made up of 15 amino acids. V lost 4 bases to trimming and J lost 1 base, with 9 bases between them. The CDR3 loop reads CASSQRASGANVLTF. In nucleotides, the CDR3 is TGCGCCAGCAGCCAGAGAGCATCTGGGGCCAACGTCCTGACTTTC.

The V gene is TRBV29-1, the J gene TRBJ1-1; no reliable D call. Deletions cut 7 bases from V and 0 bases from J, with 12 bases between. The CDR3 length is 13 residues. Germline lookup yields CDR1 SQVTM and CDR2 ANQGSEA. The CDR3 reads CSAFKVMNTEAFF. The CDR3 coding sequence is TGCAGCGCTTTCAAAGTAATGAACACTGAAGCTTTCTTT.

The V and J genes are TRBV6-5 and TRBJ1-4; possibly TRBD1 for D (6 bases). CDR1 is MNHEY, CDR2 SVGAGI, per germline. There are 13 residues in the CDR3. V lost 4 bases and J lost 8, with 11 bases in between. CDR3: CASSWGQQEKLFF. Written as DNA, the CDR3 is TGTGCCAGCAGTTGGGGGCAGCAGGAAAAACTGTTTTTT.

This clonotype turned up a few times. J is TRBJ2-7 and V is TRBV7-2, with 8 bases identical to TRBD2. This CDR3 is built from 15 residues. V trimming: 6 bases; J trimming: 0 bases; junction bases outside the gene matches: 7. Looked up from germline, CDR1 is SGHTA and CDR2 is FQGNSA. CDR3 in DNA: TGTACCAGCAGATCCAGCGGGAGCTCCTCCTACGAGCAGTACTTC. It yields the protein CTSRSSGSSSYEQYF.

CDR3 loop: CASSPRTGRGNEKLFF. Written as DNA, the CDR3 is TGTGCCAGCTCACCTCGGACAGGGAGGGGGAATGAAAAACTGTTTTTT. The genes are TRBV18 and TRBJ1-4, with 8 positions matching TRBD1. In germline, CDR1 is KGHSH, CDR2 LQKENI. The junction had 8 bases not matched to a gene; V was cut back by 3 bases and J by 5 bases. CDR3 length equals 16 residues. Complete variable domain (other parts from reference TRBV18 and TRBJ1-4): NAGVMQNPRHLVRRRGQEARLRCSPMKGHSHVYWYRQLPEEGLKFMVYLQKENIIDESGMPKERFSAEFPKEGPSILRIQQVVRGDSAAYFCASSPRTGRGNEKLFFGSGTQLSVL.

This clonotype was observed a handful of times. In DNA, the CDR3 is TGTGCCAGCAGTGAGGACAGTTATCAGCCCCAGCATTTT. Translating gives CASSEDSYQPQHF. The V call is TRBV6-1, the J call TRBJ1-5; possible D gene TRBD1, 6 bases. Germline V gives CDR1 MNHNS, CDR2 SASEGT. V was cut by 3 bases and J by 5 bases, with 8 bases left in between. The CDR3 has 13 residues.

This clonotype has only a few counts. The chain links TRBV25-1 to TRBJ2-7; 14 bases agree with TRBD2. Per germline, CDR1 MGHDK and CDR2 SYGVNS. The CDR3 is 15 amino acids. The V and J ends lost 4 bases and 7 bases, in that order; junction bases with no gene match: 6. CDR3: CASSGGLAGVNEQYF. The CDR3 bases are TGTGCCAGCAGTGGGGGACTAGCGGGAGTCAATGAGCAGTACTTC.

The chain uses TRBV20-1 and TRBJ2-7; 9 bases agree with TRBD2. This CDR3 spans 18 amino acids. V trimming: 1 base; J trimming: 2 bases; junction bases outside the gene matches: 15. Germline lookup yields CDR1 DFQATT and CDR2 SNEGSKA (reference sequence). As DNA, the CDR3 is TGCAGTGCTAGAGGTTCGAATGGGCGGGAGGGCCTCCCCTACGAGCAGTACTTC. Translated: CSARGSNGREGLPYEQYF.

V is TRBV6-2 or TRBV6-3 and J is TRBJ2-7, with D unclear. The CDR3 is made up of 13 amino acids. CDR1 and CDR2 (germline): MNHEY, SVGEGT. V lost 6 bases and J lost 3, with 12 bases in between. Here the CDR3 DNA reads TGTGCCAGCAGGGTTAAGGCTGACTACGAGCAGTACTTC. Protein sequence: CASRVKADYEQYF.

This clonotype came up many times. CDR3 region: CASSYPGGGVTEAFF. CDR3 sequence (DNA): TGTGCCAGCAGTTACCCCGGGGGAGGGGTCACTGAAGCTTTCTTT. The genes are TRBV6-5 and TRBJ1-1, with D tentatively TRBD1 (5 bases). Trimming shortened V by 2 bases and J by 4 bases, and 14 bases separated the two germline ends. The germline V gene encodes CDR1 MNHEY and CDR2 SVGAGI. There are 15 residues in the CDR3.

This clonotype was detected ten times or more. The V call is TRBV7-9, the J call TRBJ2-2; 10 bases are a match to TRBD1. Germline V gene data show CDR1 as SEHNR and CDR2 as FQNEAQ (reference sequence). V lost 8 bases and J lost 6; bases outside the gene matches: 9. CDR3 length: 15 residues. The CDR3 region is CASSKTGGVSGELFF. The CDR3 nucleotides read TGTGCCAGCTCCAAGACAGGGGGCGTTTCCGGGGAGCTGTTTTTT.